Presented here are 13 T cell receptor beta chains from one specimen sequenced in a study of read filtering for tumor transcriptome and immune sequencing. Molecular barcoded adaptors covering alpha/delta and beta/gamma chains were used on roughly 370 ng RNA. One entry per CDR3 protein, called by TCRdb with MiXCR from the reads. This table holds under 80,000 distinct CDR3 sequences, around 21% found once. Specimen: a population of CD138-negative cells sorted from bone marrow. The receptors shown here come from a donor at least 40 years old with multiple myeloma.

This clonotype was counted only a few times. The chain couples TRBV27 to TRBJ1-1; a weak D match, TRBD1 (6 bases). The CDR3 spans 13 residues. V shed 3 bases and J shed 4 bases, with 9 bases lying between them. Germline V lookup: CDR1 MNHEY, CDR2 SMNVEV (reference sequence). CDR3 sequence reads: CASSLYRATEAFF. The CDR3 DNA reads TGTGCCAGCAGTTTGTACAGGGCCACTGAAGCTTTCTTT.

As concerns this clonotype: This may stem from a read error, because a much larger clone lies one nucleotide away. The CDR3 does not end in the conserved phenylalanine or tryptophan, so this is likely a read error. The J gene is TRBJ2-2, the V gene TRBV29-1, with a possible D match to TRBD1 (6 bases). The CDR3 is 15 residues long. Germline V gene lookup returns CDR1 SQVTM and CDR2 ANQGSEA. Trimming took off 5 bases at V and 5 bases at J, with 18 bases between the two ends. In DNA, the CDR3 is TGCAGCGTTCTCCTGTTTGGACAGAGAACCGGGGAGCTGTTTGTT. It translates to CSVLLFGQRTGELFV.

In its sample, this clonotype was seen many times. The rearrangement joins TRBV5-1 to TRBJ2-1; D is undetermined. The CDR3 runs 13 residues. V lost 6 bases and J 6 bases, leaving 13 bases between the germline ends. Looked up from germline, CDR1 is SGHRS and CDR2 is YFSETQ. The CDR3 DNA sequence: TGCGCCAGCACCGGACCAAAAGGCAATGAGCAGTTCTTC. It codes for CASTGPKGNEQFF.

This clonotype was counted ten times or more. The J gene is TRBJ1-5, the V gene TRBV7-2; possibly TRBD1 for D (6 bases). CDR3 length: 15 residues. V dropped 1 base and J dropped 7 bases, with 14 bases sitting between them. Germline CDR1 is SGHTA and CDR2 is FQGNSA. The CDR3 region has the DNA TGTGCCAGCAGCTTAGGGGGTGGGGGGGCCCAGCCCCAGCATTTT. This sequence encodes CASSLGGGGAQPQHF. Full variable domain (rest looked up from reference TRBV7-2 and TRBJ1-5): GAGVSQSPSNKVTEKGKDVELRCDPISGHTALYWYRQSLGQGLEFLIYFQGNSAPDKSGLPSDRFSAERTGGSVSTLTIQRTQQEDSAVYLCASSLGGGGAQPQHFGDGTRLSIL.

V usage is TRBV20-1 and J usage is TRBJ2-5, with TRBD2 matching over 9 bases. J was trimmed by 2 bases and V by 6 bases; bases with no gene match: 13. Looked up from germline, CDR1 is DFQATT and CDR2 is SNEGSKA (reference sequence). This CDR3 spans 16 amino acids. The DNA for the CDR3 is TGCAGTGCCTCCCGAGGTAGCGGGGGCCTACAAGAGACCCAGTACTTC. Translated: CSASRGSGGLQETQYF.

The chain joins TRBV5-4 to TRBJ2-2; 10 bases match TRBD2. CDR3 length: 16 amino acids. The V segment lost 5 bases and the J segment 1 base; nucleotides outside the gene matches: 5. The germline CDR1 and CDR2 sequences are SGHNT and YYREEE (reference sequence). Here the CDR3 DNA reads TGTGCCAGCAGAGAGTCTAGCGGGGGGAACACCGGGGAGCTGTTTTTT. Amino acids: CASRESSGGNTGELFF.

The CDR3 DNA follows: TGTGCCAGTAGTGTCAACGGGGGGGGTGGCAATCAGCCCCAGCATTTT. Protein product: CASSVNGGGGNQPQHF. J is TRBJ1-5 and V is TRBV19, with D possibly TRBD1 on 5 matching bases. V gave up 5 bases and J gave up 2 bases, with 16 bases separating them. Germline V gene sequence: CDR1 LNHDA, CDR2 SQIVND (reference sequence). The CDR3 length is 16 residues.

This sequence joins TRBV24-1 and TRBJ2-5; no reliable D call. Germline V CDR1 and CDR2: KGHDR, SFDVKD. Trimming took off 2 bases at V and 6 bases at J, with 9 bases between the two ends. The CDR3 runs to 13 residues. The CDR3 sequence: CATSDSRTQTQYF. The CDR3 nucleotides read TGTGCCACCAGTGATTCGCGGACCCAGACCCAGTACTTC.

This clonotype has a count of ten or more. CDR3 loop: CASGTPRQGGPAFF. The CDR3 nucleotides are TGTGCCAGCGGCACCCCGAGACAGGGAGGGCCAGCTTTCTTT. The chain uses TRBV7-9 and TRBJ1-1, with 7 bases that match TRBD1. V shed 8 bases, J shed 10 bases, and the junction held 16 bases outside the gene matches. The length of the CDR3 is 14 residues. The germline CDR1 and CDR2 sequences are SEHNR and FQNEAQ (reference sequence).

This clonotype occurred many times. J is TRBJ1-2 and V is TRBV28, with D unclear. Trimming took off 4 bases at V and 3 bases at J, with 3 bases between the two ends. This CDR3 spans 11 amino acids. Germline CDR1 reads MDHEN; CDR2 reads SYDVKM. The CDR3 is CASSSYYGYTF. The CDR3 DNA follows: TGTGCCAGCAGTTCGTACTATGGCTACACCTTC.

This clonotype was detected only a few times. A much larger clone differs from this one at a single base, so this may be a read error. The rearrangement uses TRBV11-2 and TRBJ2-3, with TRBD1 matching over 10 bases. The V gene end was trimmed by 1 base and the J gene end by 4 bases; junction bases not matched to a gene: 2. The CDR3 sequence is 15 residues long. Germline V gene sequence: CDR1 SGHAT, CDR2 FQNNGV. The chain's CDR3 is CASSLGTGGADTQYF. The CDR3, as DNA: TGTGCCAGCAGCTTAGGGACAGGGGGAGCAGATACGCAGTATTTT.

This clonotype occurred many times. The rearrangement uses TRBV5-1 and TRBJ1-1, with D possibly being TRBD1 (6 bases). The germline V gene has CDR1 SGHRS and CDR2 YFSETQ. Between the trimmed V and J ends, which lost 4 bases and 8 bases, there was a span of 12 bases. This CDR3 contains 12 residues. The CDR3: CASSIDGTEAFF. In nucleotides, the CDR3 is TGCGCCAGCAGCATCGACGGGACAGAAGCTTTCTTT.

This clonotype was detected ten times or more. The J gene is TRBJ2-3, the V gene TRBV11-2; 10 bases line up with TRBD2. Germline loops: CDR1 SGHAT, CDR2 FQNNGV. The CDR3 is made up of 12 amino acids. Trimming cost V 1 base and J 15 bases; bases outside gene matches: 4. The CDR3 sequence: CASSLGLAGAYF. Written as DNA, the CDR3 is TGTGCCAGCAGCTTAGGCCTAGCGGGGGCTTATTTT. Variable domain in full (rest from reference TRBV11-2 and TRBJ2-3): EAGVAQSPRYKIIEKRQSVAFWCNPISGHATLYWYQQILGQGPKLLIQFQNNGVVDDSQLPKDRFSAERLKGVDSTLKIQPAKLEDSAVYLCASSLGLAGAYFGPGTRLTVL.